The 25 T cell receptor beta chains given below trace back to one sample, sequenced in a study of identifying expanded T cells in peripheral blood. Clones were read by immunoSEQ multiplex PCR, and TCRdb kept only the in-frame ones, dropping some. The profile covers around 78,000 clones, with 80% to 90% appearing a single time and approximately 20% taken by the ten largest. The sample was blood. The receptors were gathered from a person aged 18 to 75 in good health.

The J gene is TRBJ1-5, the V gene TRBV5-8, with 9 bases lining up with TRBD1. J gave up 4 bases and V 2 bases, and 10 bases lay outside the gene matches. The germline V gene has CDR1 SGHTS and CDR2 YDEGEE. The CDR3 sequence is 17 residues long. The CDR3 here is CASSFGTGLWENQPQHF. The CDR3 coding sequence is TGTGCCAGCAGCTTCGGGACAGGGTTATGGGAGAATCAGCCCCAGCATTTT.

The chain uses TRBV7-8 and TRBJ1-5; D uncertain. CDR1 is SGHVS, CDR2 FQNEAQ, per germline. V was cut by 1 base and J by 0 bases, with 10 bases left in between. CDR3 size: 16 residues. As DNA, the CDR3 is TGTGCCAGCAGCTTAGAGAGGCCCCATAGCAATCAGCCCCAGCATTTT. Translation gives CASSLERPHSNQPQHF. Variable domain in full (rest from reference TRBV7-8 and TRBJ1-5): GAGVSQSPRYKVAKRGQDVALRCDPISGHVSLFWYQQALGQGPEFLTYFQNEAQLDKSGLPSDRFFAERPEGSVSTLKIQRTQQEDSAVYLCASSLERPHSNQPQHFGDGTRLSIL.

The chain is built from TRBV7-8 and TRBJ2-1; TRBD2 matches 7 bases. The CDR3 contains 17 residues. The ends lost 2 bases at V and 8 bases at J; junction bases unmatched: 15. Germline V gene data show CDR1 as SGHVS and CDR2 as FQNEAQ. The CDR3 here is CASSLFAQGLDVDEQFF. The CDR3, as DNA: TGTGCCAGCAGCTTATTCGCCCAAGGACTAGACGTAGATGAGCAGTTCTTC.

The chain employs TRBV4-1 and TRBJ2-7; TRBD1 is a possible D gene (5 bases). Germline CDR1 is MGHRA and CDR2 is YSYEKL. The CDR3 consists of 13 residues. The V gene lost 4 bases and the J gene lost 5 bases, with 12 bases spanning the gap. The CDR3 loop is CASSPTGNDEQYF. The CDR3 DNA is TGCGCCAGCAGCCCCACAGGTAACGACGAGCAGTACTTC.

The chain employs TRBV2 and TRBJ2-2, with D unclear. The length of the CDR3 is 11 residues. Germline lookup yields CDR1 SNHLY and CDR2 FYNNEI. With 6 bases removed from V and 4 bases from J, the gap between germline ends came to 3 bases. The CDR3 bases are TGTGCCAGCAGCCCCACCGGGGAGCTGTTTTTT. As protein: CASSPTGELFF.

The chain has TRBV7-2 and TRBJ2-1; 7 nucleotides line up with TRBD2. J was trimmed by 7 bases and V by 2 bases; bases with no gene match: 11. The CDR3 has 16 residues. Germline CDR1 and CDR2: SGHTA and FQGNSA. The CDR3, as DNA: TGTGCCAGCAGCTTACAGGGCGGGAGTCCCCCAAATGAGCAGTTCTTC. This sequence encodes CASSLQGGSPPNEQFF.

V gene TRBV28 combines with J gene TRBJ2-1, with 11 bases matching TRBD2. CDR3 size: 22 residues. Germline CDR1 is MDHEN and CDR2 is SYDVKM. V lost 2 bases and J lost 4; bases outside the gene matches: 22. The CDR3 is CASSLGWVLGATSGMWYNEQFF. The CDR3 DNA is TGTGCCAGCAGTTTAGGATGGGTATTAGGTGCGACTAGCGGGATGTGGTACAATGAGCAGTTCTTC.

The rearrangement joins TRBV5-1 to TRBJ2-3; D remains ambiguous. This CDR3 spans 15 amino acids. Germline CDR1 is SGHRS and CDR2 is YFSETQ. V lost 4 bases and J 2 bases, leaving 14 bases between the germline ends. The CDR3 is CASSMVTANTDTQYF. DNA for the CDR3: TGCGCCAGCAGCATGGTCACAGCGAACACAGATACGCAGTATTTT.

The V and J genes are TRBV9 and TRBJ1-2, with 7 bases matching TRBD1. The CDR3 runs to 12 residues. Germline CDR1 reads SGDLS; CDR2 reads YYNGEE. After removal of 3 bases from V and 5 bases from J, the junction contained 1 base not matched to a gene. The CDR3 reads CASSEQGYGYTF. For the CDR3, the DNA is TGTGCCAGCAGCGAACAGGGGTATGGCTACACCTTC.

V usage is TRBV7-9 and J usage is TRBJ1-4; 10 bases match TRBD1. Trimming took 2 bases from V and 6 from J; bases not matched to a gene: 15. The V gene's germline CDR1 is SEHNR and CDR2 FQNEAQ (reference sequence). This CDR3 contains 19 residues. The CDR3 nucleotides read TGTGCCAGCAGCTTAAAACGGGGACAGGGGTCCCTCTCGGATGAAAAACTGTTTTTT. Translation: CASSLKRGQGSLSDEKLFF.

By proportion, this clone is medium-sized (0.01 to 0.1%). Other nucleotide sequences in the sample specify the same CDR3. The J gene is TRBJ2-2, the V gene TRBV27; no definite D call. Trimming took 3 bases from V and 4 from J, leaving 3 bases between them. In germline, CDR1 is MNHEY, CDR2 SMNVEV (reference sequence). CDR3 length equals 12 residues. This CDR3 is CASSFSTGELFF. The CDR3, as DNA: TGTGCCAGCAGTTTCTCCACCGGGGAGCTGTTTTTT.

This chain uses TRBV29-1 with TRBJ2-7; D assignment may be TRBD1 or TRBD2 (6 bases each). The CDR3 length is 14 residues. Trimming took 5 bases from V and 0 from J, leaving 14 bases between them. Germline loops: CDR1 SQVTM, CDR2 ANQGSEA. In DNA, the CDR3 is TGCAGCGTTTCAAGGGGGGTTAGCTCCTACGAGCAGTACTTC. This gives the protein CSVSRGVSSYEQYF.

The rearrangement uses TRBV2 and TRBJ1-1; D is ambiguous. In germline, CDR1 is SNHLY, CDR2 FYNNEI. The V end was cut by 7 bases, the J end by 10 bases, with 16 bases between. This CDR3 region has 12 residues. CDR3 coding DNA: TGTGCCAGCAAAACCAGGTTTGTAGGAGCTTTCTTT. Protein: CASKTRFVGAFF. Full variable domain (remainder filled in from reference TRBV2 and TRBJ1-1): EPEVTQTPSHQVTQMGQEVILRCVPISNHLYFYWYRQILGQKVEFLVSFYNNEISEKSEIFDDQFSVERPDGSNFTLKIRSTKLEDSAMYFCASKTRFVGAFFGQGTRLTVV.

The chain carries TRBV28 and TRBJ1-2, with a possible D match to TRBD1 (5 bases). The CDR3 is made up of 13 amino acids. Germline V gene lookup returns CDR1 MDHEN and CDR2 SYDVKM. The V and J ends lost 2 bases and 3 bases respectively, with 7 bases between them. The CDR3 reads CASSLQGYYGYTF. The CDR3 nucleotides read TGTGCCAGCAGTTTACAGGGTTACTATGGCTACACCTTC.

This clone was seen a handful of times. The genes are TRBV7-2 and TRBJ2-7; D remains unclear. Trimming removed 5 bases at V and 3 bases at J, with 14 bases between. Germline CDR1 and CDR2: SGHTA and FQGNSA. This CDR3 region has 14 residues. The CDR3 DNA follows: TGTGCCAGCAGCGTAGGGCTCAGTCTCTACGAGCAGTACTTC. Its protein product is CASSVGLSLYEQYF.

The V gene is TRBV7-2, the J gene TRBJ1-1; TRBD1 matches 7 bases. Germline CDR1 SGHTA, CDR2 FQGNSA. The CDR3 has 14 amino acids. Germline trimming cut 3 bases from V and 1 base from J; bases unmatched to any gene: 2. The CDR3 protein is CASSFRQGNTEAFF. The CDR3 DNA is TGTGCCAGCAGCTTTAGACAGGGGAACACTGAAGCTTTCTTT.

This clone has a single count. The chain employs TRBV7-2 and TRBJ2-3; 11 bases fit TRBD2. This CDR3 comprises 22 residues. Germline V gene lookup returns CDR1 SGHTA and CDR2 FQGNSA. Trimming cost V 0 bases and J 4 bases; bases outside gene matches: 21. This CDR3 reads CASSLASEGSGRAKWSADTQYF. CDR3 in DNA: TGTGCCAGCAGCTTAGCCAGCGAGGGTAGCGGGAGGGCAAAATGGTCTGCAGATACGCAGTATTTT.

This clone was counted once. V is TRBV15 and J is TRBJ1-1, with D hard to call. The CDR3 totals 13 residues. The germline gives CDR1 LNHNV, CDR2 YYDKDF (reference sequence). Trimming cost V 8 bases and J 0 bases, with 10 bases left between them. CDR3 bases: TGTGCCACCGGTGAACAGTTGAACACTGAAGCTTTCTTT. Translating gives CATGEQLNTEAFF.

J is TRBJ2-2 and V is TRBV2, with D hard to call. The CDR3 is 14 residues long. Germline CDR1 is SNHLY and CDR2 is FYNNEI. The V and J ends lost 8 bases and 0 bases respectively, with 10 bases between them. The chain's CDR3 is CASFRSSNTGELFF. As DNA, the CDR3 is TGTGCCAGCTTCCGAAGCTCGAACACCGGGGAGCTGTTTTTT.

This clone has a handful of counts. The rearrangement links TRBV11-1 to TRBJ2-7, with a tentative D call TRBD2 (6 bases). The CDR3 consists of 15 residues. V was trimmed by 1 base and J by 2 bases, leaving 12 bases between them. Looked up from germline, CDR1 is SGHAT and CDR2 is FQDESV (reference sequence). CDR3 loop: CASSLEQGGTYEQYF. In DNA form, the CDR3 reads TGTGCCAGCAGCTTAGAGCAGGGAGGAACCTACGAGCAGTACTTC. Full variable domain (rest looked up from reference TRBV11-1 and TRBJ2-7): EAEVAQSPRYKITEKSQAVAFWCDPISGHATLYWYRQILGQGPELLVQFQDESVVDDSQLPKDRFSAERLKGVDSTLKIQPAELGDSAMYLCASSLEQGGTYEQYFGPGTRLTVT.

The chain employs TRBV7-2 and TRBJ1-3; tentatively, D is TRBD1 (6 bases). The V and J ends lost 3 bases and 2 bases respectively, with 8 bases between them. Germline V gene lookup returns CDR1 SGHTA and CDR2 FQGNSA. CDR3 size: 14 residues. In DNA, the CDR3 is TGTGCCAGCAGCTTCGAGGGGGCTGGAAACACCATATATTTT. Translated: CASSFEGAGNTIYF.

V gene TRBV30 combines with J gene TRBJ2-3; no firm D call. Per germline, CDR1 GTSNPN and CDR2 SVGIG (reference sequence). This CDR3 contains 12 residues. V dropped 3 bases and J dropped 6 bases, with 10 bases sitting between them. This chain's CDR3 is CAWSRPVDTQYF. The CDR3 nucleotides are TGTGCCTGGAGCCGTCCGGTGGATACGCAGTATTTT.

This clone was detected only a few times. The CDR3 coding sequence is TGCGCCAGCAGCTTGACGCCAGGTTTCTACGAGCAGTACTTC. It translates to CASSLTPGFYEQYF. The chain recombines TRBV5-1 with TRBJ2-7; D remains unclear. Germline assignment: CDR1 SGHRS and CDR2 YFSETQ. V was cut by 1 base and J by 3 bases, with 11 bases left in between. CDR3 length equals 14 residues.

The CDR3 region has the DNA TGTGCCAGCAGCTTGGGGGGATGGAGTCAGCCCCAGCATTTT. It codes for CASSLGGWSQPQHF. The chain is built from TRBV7-2 and TRBJ1-5; D is possibly TRBD1 (5 bases). From germline, CDR1 is SGHTA and CDR2 FQGNSA. This CDR3 is 14 amino acids long. V was cut by 3 bases and J by 6 bases, with 12 bases left in between.

The CDR3 is CASSLGGTGTDTQYF. CDR3 nucleotide sequence: TGTGCCAGCAGCTTGGGGGGTACAGGGACAGATACGCAGTATTTT. The genes are TRBV5-6 and TRBJ2-3; possible D gene TRBD1, 6 bases. The CDR3 has 15 residues. Germline V lookup: CDR1 SGHDT, CDR2 YYEEEE. The V end was cut by 0 bases, the J end by 3 bases, with 11 bases between.